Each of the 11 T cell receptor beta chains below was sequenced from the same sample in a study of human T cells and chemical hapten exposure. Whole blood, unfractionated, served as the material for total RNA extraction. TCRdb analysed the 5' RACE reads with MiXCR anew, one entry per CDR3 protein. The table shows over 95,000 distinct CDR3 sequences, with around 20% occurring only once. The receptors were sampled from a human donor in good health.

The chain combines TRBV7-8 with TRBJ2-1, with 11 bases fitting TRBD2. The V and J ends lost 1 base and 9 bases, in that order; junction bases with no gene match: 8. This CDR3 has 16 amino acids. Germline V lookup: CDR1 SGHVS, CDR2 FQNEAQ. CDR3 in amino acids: CASSLGALAGAREQFF. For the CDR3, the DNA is TGTGCCAGCAGCTTAGGAGCACTAGCGGGAGCCCGTGAGCAGTTCTTC.

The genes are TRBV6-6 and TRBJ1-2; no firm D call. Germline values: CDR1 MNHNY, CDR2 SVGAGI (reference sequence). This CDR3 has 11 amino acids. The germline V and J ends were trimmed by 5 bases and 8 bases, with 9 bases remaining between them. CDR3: CASSQPPGYTF. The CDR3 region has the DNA TGTGCCAGCAGTCAACCCCCGGGCTACACCTTC.

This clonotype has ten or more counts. The CDR3 loop reads CASSSYTIVGNTIYF. As DNA, the CDR3 is TGTGCCAGCAGTTCGTACACTATAGTCGGAAACACCATATATTTT. The V and J genes are TRBV6-5 and TRBJ1-3, with D unresolved. This CDR3 is 15 amino acids long. Trimming cost V 4 bases and J 4 bases, with 14 bases left between them. Germline V lookup: CDR1 MNHEY, CDR2 SVGAGI.

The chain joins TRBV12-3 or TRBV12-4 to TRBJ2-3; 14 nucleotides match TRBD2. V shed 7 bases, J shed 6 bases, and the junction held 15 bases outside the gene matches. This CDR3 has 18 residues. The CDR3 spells CASTPTGTGTSGSDTQYF. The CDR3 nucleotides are TGTGCCAGCACCCCCACCGGGACAGGGACTAGCGGGAGTGATACGCAGTATTTT.

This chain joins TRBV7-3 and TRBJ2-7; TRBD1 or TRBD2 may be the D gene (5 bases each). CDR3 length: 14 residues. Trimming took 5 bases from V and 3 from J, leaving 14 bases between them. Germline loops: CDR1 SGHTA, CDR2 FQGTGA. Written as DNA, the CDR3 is TGTGCCAGCAGCCCGGGACCCGCAGACTACGAGCAGTACTTC. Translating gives CASSPGPADYEQYF.

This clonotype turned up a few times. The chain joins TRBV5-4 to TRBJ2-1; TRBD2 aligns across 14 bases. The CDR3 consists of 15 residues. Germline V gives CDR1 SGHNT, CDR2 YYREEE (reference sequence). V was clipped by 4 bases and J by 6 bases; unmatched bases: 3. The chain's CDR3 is CASSVTSGRANEQFF. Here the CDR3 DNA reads TGTGCCAGCAGCGTGACTAGCGGGAGGGCCAATGAGCAGTTCTTC. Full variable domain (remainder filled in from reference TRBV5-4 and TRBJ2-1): ETGVTQSPTHLIKTRGQQVTLRCSSQSGHNTVSWYQQALGQGPQFIFQYYREEENGRGNFPPRFSGLQFPNYSSELNVNALELDDSALYLCASSVTSGRANEQFFGPGTRLTVL.

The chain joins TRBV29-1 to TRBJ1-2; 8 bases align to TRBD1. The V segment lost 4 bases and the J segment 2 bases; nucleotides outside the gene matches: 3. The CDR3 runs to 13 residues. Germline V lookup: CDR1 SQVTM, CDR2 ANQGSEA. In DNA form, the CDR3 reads TGCAGCGTTGGACAGGGGTCGAACTATGGCTACACCTTC. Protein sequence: CSVGQGSNYGYTF.

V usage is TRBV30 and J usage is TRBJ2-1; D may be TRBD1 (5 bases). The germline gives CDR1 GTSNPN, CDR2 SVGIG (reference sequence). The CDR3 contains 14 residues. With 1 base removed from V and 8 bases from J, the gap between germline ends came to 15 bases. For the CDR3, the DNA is TGTGCCTGGAGTGGTGGGGCAGGTGGAGATGAGCAGTTCTTC. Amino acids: CAWSGGAGGDEQFF.

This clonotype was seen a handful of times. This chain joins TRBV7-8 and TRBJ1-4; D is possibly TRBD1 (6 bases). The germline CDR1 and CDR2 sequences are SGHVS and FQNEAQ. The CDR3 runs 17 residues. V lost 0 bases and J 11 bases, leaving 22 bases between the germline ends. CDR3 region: CASSLALRGDWWGKLFF. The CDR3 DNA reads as TGTGCCAGCAGCTTAGCCTTGAGGGGGGACTGGTGGGGGAAACTGTTTTTT. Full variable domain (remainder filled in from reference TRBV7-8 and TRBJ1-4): GAGVSQSPRYKVAKRGQDVALRCDPISGHVSLFWYQQALGQGPEFLTYFQNEAQLDKSGLPSDRFFAERPEGSVSTLKIQRTQQEDSAVYLCASSLALRGDWWGKLFFGSGTQLSVL.

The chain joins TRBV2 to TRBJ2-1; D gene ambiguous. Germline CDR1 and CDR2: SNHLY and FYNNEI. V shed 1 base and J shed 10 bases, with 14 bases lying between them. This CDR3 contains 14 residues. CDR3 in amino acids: CASSEGLLRPEQFF. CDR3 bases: TGTGCCAGCAGTGAAGGACTCTTAAGGCCAGAGCAGTTCTTC.

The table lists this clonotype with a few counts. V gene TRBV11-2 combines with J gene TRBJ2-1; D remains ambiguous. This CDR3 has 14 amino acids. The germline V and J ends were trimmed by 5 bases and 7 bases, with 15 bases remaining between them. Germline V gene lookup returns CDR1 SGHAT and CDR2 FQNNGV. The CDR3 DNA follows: TGTGCCAGCAGCCTACTACGCCCCGGTAATGAGCAGTTCTTC. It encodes CASSLLRPGNEQFF.